These T cell receptor beta chains were read from a single sample in a study of T cells after posttransplantation cyclophosphamide. Assay: immunoSEQ multiplex PCR; the TCRdb copy retains only in-frame clones and omits some. The sample has under 75,000 clones; 80% to 95% are singletons. Material: PBMCs. Every receptor here comes from a woman aged 25 to 39 in good health and a related stem cell transplant donor. Each CDR3 is given with its conserved first and last residue. The D gene is left open where the match is weak. Size is omitted from some rows. Given values are once, few, many or a class for expanded clones.

J | size | D | V | CDR3 | DNA
TRBJ2-3 | - | - | TRBV5-1 | CASSLDRGTDTQYF | TGCGCCAGCAGCTTGGACAGGGGCACAGATACGCAGTATTTT
TRBJ2-1 | - | - | TRBV5-6 | CASSFMTGASYNEQFF | TGTGCCAGCAGCTTCATGACGGGGGCCTCCTACAATGAGCAGTTCTTC
TRBJ1-1 | - | - | TRBV18 | CASSQGNTEAFF | TGTGCCAGCTCACAAGGGAACACTGAAGCTTTCTTT
TRBJ1-6 | - | - | TRBV5-4 | CTSSLQGSTSSPLHF | TGTACCAGCAGCTTACAGGGTTCGACTTCCTCACCCCTCCACTTT
TRBJ1-4 | - | TRBD1 | TRBV19 | CASSISVQGREKLFF | TGTGCCAGTAGTATATCAGTACAGGGGAGGGAAAAACTGTTTTTT
TRBJ1-6 | once | TRBD1 | TRBV11-2 | CASVVSQGANSPLHF | TGTGCCTCTGTCGTCTCACAGGGGGCCAATTCACCCCTCCACTTT
TRBJ1-2 | - | - | TRBV19 | CASRDPNYGYTF | TGTGCCAGCCGGGACCCTAACTATGGCTACACCTTC
TRBJ1-5 | - | TRBD1 | TRBV5-5 | CASSSGTGSNQPQHF | TGTGCCAGCAGCTCCGGGACAGGTAGCAATCAGCCCCAGCATTTT
TRBJ2-7 | - | - | TRBV6-1 | CASSEVNSYEQYF | TGTGCCAGCAGTGAAGTAAACAGCTACGAGCAGTACTTC
TRBJ2-7 | - | TRBD1 | TRBV27 | CASSRTGPSYEQYF | TGTGCCAGCAGTCGGACAGGACCTAGCTACGAGCAGTACTTC
TRBJ1-2 | - | TRBD1 | TRBV27 | CASSFIGQGTNYGYTF | TGTGCCAGCAGTTTTATTGGACAGGGGACGAACTATGGCTACACCTTC
TRBJ2-7 | - | - | TRBV6-1 | CASRRAGAQYEQYF | TGTGCCAGCAGGAGGGCAGGGGCACAATACGAGCAGTACTTC
TRBJ1-6 | - | TRBD1 | TRBV29-1 | CSVLGTVLCSYNSPLHF | TGCAGCGTCCTCGGGACAGTTTTGTGCTCCTATAATTCACCCCTCCACTTT
TRBJ2-1 | - | - | TRBV6-6 | CACRNWARRGYNEQFF | TGTGCCTGCAGAAACTGGGCCCGGCGGGGTTACAATGAGCAGTTCTTC
TRBJ1-2 | - | - | TRBV28 | CASSLEAINYGYTF | TGTGCCAGCAGTTTAGAAGCCATTAACTATGGCTACACCTTC
TRBJ2-5 | - | - | TRBV29-1 | CSVDRSSQETQYF | TGCAGCGTTGATAGGAGCAGCCAAGAGACCCAGTACTTC
TRBJ1-1 | - | TRBD1 | TRBV30 | CAWSGQGASEAFF | TGTGCCTGGAGTGGACAGGGGGCCTCTGAAGCTTTCTTT
TRBJ2-2 | - | - | TRBV9 | CASSQGSPWELFF | TGTGCCAGCAGCCAGGGCAGTCCATGGGAGCTGTTTTTT
TRBJ1-4 | - | - | TRBV2 | CASSEVLPPTNEKLFF | TGTGCCAGCAGTGAAGTTCTTCCCCCAACTAATGAAAAACTGTTTTTT
TRBJ2-7 | - | - | TRBV5-1 | CASSYGWREYEQYF | TGCGCCAGCAGTTACGGTTGGAGGGAATACGAGCAGTACTTC
TRBJ2-3 | - | - | TRBV9 | CASTPSPLNGTDTQYF | TGTGCCAGCACCCCATCCCCCCTTAACGGCACAGATACGCAGTATTTT
TRBJ1-5 | - | TRBD1 | TRBV29-1 | CSVEVGAGGNQPQHF | TGCAGCGTTGAGGTTGGGGCAGGGGGAAATCAGCCCCAGCATTTT
TRBJ1-2 | - | - | TRBV6-1 | CASTRTEISYGYTF | TGTGCCAGCACCCGGACAGAGATATCCTATGGCTACACCTTC
TRBJ1-5 | - | - | TRBV10-3 | CAIKEAGISQPQHF | TGTGCCATCAAGGAGGCAGGGATAAGCCAGCCCCAGCATTTT
TRBJ2-3 | - | TRBD1 | TRBV27 | CASSPQGNTQYF | TGTGCCAGCAGTCCACAGGGGAATACGCAGTATTTT
TRBJ1-1 | - | TRBD1 | TRBV10-3 | CAISESIPDRGGSEAFF | TGTGCCATCAGTGAGTCAATTCCGGACAGAGGGGGCTCTGAAGCTTTCTTT
TRBJ1-5 | once | - | TRBV15 | CATSYAGESNQPQHF | TGTGCCACCAGTTACGCAGGGGAGAGCAATCAGCCCCAGCATTTT
TRBJ2-7 | few | TRBD2 | TRBV9 | CASSSSGGAYEQYF | TGTGCCAGCAGCTCCAGCGGGGGGGCCTACGAGCAGTACTTC
TRBJ2-3 | - | TRBD2 | TRBV4-2 | CASSPLAGGRRDTQYF | TGTGCCAGCAGCCCCTTAGCGGGGGGCCGGCGGGATACGCAGTATTTT
TRBJ1-4 | - | - | TRBV6-5 | CASSYAGEKLFF | TGTGCCAGCAGTTACGCGGGTGAAAAACTGTTTTTT
TRBJ1-5 | - | - | TRBV6-5 | CAAAAHSNQPQHF | TGTGCCGCGGCAGCGCATAGCAATCAGCCCCAGCATTTT
TRBJ2-5 | - | TRBD2 | TRBV7-2 | CASSRGLAGGRETQYF | TGTGCCAGCAGCAGAGGACTAGCGGGGGGGCGGGAGACCCAGTACTTC
TRBJ1-3 | - | - | TRBV4-1 | CASSQSLSSGNTIYF | TGCGCCAGCAGCCAGAGCCTAAGCTCTGGAAACACCATATATTTT
TRBJ1-2 | - | - | TRBV6-4 | CASSDSKGNYGYTF | TGTGCCAGCAGTGACTCGAAGGGGAACTATGGCTACACCTTC
TRBJ2-7 | - | TRBD2 | TRBV7-2 | CASSDGAGGQYF | TGTGCCAGCAGCGACGGGGCGGGGGGGCAGTACTTC